This T cell receptor (beta chain) derives from a study of shared clonotypes between healthy human individuals. Study results and caveats: Donor clonotype sharing was expected to depend on sequencing depth.

Trimming left V 1 base short and J 7 bases short, with 11 bases between. The CDR3 contains 14 residues. Germline CDR1 and CDR2: LGHNA and YNFKEQ. Terminally differentiated effector memory CD45RA+ cells were excluded by CCR7 positive selection of CD45RO-negative cells. Every donor was a Caucasian adult from Nashville, Tennessee. The assay was carried out at the deep level. Method: immunoSEQ multiplex PCR; TCRdb's copy keeps in-frame clones and lacks some. The sample shows about 2.2 million clones, about 93% of them seen only once. Comment on this clone: Its antigen remains unknown.

This sequence joins TRBV4-2 and TRBJ1-3; D unclear. The sample taken for sequencing was naive CD8+ T cells from PBMCs. This clonotype was obtained from a man between 18 and 35 years old in good health. Some clones in this sample may be carry-over from other donors' samples. CDR3 nucleotide sequence: TGTGCCAGCAGCCAAGCATCGGACTTTAACACCATATATTTT. Encoded protein: CASSQASDFNTIYF.